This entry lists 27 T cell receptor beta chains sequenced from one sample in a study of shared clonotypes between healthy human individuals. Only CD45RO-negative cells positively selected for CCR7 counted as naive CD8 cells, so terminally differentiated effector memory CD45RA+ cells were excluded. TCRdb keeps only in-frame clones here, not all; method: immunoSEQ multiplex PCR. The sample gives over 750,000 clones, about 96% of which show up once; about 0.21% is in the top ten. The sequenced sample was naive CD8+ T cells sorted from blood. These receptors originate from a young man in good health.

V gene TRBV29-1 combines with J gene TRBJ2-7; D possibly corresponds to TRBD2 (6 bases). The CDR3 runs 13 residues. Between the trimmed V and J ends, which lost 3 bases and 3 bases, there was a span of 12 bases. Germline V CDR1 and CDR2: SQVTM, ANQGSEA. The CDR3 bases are TGCAGCGTTGATATAGCGGAGAGCTACGAGCAGTACTTC. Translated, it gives CSVDIAESYEQYF.

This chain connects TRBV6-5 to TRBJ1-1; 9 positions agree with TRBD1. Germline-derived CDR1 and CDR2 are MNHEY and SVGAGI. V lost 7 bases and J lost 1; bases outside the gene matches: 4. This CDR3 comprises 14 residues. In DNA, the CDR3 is TGTGCCAGCAAAACACAGGGGGCGAACACTGAAGCTTTCTTT. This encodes CASKTQGANTEAFF.

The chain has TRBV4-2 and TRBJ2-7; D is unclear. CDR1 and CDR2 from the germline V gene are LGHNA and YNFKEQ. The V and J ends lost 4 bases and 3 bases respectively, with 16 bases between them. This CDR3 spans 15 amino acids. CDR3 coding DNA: TGTGCCAGCAGCCTAGCATTAACTCCGAACTACGAGCAGTACTTC. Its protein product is CASSLALTPNYEQYF.

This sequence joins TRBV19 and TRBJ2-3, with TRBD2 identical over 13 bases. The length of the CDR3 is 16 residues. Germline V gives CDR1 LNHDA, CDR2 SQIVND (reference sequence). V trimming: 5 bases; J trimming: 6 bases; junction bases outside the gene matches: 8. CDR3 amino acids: CASSGGLAGLWDTQYF. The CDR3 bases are TGTGCCAGTAGTGGGGGACTAGCGGGACTTTGGGATACGCAGTATTTT. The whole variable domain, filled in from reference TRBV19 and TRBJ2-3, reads DGGITQSPKYLFRKEGQNVTLSCEQNLNHDAMYWYRQDPGQGLRLIYYSQIVNDFQKGDIAEGYSVSREKKESFPLTVTSAQKNPTAFYLCASSGGLAGLWDTQYFGPGTRLTVL.

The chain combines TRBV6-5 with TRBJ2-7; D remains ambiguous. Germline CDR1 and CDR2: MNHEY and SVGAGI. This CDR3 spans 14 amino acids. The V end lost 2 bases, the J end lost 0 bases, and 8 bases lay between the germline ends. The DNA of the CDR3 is TGTGCCAGCAGTTACGGGGATAGCTCCTACGAGCAGTACTTC. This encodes CASSYGDSSYEQYF.

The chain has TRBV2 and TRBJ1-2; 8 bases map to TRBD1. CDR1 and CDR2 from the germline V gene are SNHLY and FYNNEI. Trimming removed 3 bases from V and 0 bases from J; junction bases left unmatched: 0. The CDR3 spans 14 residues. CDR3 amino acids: CASSETGANYGYTF. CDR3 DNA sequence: TGTGCCAGCAGTGAGACAGGGGCTAACTATGGCTACACCTTC.

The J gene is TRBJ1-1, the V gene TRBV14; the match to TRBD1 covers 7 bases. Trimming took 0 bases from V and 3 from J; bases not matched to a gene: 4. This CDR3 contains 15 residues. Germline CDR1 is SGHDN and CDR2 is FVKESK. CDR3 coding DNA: TGTGCCAGCAGCCAAGATGAGCAGGGGGACACTGAAGCTTTCTTT. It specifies CASSQDEQGDTEAFF.

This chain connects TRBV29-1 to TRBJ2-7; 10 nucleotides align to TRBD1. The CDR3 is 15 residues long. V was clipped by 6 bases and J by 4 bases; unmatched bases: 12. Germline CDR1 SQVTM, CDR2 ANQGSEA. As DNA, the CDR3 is TGCAGCGTGGACACCGGGACAGGGGCTTTTTACGAGCAGTACTTC. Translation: CSVDTGTGAFYEQYF.

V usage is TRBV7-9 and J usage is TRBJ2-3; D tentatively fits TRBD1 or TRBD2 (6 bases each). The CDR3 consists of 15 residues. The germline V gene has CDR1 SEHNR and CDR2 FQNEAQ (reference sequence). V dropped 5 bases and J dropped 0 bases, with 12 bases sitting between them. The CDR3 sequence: CASSDRGPSTDTQYF. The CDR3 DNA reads TGTGCCAGCAGCGATCGGGGGCCTAGCACAGATACGCAGTATTTT.

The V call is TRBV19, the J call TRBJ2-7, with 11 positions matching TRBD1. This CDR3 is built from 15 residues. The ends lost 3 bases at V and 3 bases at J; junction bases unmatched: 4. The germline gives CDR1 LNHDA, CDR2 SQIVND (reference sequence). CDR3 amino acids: CASSMEGTGGYEQYF. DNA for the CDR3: TGTGCCAGTAGTATGGAGGGGACAGGGGGCTACGAGCAGTACTTC.

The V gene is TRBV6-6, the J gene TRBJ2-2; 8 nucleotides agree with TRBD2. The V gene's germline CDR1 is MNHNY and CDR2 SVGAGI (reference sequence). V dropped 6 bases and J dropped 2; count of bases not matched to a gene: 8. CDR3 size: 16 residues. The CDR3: CASSPPAGDNTGELFF. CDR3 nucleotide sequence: TGTGCCAGCAGCCCCCCAGCGGGAGACAACACCGGGGAGCTGTTTTTT.

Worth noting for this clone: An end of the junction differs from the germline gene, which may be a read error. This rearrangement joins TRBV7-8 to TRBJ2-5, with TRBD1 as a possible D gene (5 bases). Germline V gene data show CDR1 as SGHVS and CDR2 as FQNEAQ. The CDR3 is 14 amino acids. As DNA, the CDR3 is TGTGCCAGCACCTTACGGCCGACAGAAGAGACCCAGTACTTC. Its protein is CASTLRPTEETQYF.

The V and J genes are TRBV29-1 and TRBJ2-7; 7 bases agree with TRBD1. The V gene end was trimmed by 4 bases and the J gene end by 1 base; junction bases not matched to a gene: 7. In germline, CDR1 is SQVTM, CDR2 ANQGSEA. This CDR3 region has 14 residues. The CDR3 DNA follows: TGCAGCGTTGGGCTTGTGGACAGGTCCTACGAGCAGTACTTC. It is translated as CSVGLVDRSYEQYF.

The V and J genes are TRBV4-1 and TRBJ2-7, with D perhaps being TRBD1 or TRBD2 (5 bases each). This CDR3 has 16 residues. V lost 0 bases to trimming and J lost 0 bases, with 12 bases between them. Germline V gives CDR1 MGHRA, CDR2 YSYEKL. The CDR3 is CASSQDGASRSYEQYF. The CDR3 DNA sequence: TGCGCCAGCAGCCAAGACGGGGCCTCACGCTCCTACGAGCAGTACTTC.

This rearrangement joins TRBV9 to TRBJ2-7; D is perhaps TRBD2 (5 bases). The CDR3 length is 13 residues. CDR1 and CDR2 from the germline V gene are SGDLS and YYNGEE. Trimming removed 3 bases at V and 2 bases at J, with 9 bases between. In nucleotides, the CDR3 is TGTGCCAGCAGCGCCGGGGATCCCTACGAGCAGTACTTC. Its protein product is CASSAGDPYEQYF.

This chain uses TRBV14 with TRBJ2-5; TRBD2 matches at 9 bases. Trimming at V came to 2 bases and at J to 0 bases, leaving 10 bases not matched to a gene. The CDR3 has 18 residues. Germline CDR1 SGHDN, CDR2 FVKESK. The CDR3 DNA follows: TGTGCCAGCAGCCAACACTTATCAAGCGGGAGGTACCAAGAGACCCAGTACTTC. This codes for CASSQHLSSGRYQETQYF.

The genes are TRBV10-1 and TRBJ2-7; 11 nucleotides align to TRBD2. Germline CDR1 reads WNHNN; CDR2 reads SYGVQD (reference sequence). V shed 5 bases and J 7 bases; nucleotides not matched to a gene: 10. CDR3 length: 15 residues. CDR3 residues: CASSLLAGVGEEQYF. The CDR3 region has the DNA TGCGCCAGCAGTTTACTAGCGGGAGTTGGTGAAGAGCAGTACTTC.

The CDR3 sequence is CASSLDYGSDEQFF. The CDR3, as DNA: TGTGCCAGCAGCTTAGACTATGGGAGCGATGAGCAGTTCTTC. The gene calls are TRBV7-2 and TRBJ2-1; possibly TRBD2 for D (5 bases). Looked up from germline, CDR1 is SGHTA and CDR2 is FQGNSA. V was cut by 1 base and J by 8 bases, with 12 bases left in between. The CDR3 runs to 14 residues.

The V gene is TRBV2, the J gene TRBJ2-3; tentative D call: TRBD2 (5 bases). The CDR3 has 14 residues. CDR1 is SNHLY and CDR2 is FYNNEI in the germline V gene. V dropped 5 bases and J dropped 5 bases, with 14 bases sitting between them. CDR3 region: CASSHGLAVDTQYF. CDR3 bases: TGTGCCAGCAGTCACGGACTTGCGGTAGATACGCAGTATTTT.

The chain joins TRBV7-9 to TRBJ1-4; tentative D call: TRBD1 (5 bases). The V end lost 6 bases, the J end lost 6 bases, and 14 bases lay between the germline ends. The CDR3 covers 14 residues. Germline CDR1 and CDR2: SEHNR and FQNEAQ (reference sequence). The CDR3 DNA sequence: TGTGCCAGCAGTCCCGGGACTGAATATGAAAAACTGTTTTTT. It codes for CASSPGTEYEKLFF.

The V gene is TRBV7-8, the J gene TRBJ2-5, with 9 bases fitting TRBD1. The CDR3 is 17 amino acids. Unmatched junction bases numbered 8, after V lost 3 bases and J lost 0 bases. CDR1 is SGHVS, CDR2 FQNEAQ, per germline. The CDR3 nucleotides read TGTGCCAGCAGCTTTTGGGGGACAGGGCTGAACCAAGAGACCCAGTACTTC. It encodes CASSFWGTGLNQETQYF.

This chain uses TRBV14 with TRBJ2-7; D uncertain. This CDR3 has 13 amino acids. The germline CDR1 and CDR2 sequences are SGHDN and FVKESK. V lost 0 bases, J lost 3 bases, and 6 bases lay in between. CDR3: CASSQETVYEQYF. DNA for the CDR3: TGTGCCAGCAGCCAAGAGACGGTCTACGAGCAGTACTTC.

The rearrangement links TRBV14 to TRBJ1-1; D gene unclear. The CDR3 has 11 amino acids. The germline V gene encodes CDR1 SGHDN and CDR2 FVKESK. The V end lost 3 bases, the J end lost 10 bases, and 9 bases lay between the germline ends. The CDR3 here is CASSQGRTAFF. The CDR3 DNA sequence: TGTGCCAGCAGCCAGGGCAGAACAGCTTTCTTT.

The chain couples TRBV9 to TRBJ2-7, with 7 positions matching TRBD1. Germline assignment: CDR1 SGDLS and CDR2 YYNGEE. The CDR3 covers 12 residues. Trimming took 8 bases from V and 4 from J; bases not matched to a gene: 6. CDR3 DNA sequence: TGTGCCAGAAGGGACAGCAGTTACGAGCAGTACTTC. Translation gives CARRDSSYEQYF.

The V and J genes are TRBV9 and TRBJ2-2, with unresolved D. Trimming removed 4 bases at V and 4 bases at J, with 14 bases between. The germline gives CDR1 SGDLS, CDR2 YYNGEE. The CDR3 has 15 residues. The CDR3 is CASSSEARITGELFF. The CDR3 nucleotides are TGTGCCAGCAGCTCAGAAGCCAGGATCACCGGGGAGCTGTTTTTT.

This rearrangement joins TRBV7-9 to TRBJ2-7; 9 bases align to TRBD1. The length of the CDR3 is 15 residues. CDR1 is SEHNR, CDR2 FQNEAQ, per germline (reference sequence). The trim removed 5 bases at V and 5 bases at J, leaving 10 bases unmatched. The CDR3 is CASSKKDRGQDEQYF. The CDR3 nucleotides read TGTGCCAGCAGCAAAAAGGACAGGGGACAGGACGAGCAGTACTTC.

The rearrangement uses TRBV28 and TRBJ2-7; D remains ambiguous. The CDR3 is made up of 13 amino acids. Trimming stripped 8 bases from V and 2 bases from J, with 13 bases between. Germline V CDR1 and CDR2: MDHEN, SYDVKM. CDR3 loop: CASLGWITYEQYF. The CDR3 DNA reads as TGTGCCAGCCTGGGCTGGATAACCTACGAGCAGTACTTC.